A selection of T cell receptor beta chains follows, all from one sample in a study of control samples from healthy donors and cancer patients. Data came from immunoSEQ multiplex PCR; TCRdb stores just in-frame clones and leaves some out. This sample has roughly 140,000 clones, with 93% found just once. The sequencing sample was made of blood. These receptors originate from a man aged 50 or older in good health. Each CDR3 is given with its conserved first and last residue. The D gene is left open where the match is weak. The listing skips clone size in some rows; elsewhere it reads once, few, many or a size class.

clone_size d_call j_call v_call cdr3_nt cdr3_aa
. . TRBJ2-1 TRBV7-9 TGTGCCAGCAGCCAAACACGGCGGACAGACAATGAGCAGTTCTTC CASSQTRRTDNEQFF
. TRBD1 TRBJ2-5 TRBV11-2 TGTGCCAGCAGCTTAAGTCGGGACAGGGATTGGGAGACCCAGTACTTC CASSLSRDRDWETQYF
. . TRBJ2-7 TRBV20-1 TGCAGTGCTAGAGATAGATGGGAGCAGTACTTC CSARDRWEQYF
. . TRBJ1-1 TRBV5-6 TGTGCCAGCAGCGTGCATAGTGATGAAGCTTTCTTT CASSVHSDEAFF
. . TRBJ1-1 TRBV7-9 TGTGCCAGCAATAGAGGGAGGGAGACTGAAGCTTTCTTT CASNRGRETEAFF
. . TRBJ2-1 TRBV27 TGTGCCAGCAGTCCTCCCTGGACTGCTTCCAATGAGCAGTTCTTC CASSPPWTASNEQFF
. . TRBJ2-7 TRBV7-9 TGTGCCAGCAGCTTAGTTGCCTACGAGCAGTACTTC CASSLVAYEQYF
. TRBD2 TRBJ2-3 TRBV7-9 TGTGCCAGCAGCCAACAGACTAGCGTGAACTTACCAGATACGCAGTATTTT CASSQQTSVNLPDTQYF
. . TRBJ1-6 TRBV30 TGTGCCTGGAGTATCTCCTCCTATAATTCACCCCTCCACTTT CAWSISSYNSPLHF
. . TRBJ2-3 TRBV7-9 TGTGCCAGCAGCTCACTCATACGGGATACGCAGTATTTT CASSSLIRDTQYF
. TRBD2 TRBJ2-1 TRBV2 TGTGCCAGCAGTGAAGTGGGGACTAGCCTAGGGAATGAGCAGTTCTTC CASSEVGTSLGNEQFF
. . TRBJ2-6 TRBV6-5 TGTGCCAGCAGGGGGGCTGGGGCCAACGTCCTGACTTTC CASRGAGANVLTF
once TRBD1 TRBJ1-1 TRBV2 TGTGCCAGCAGTAGGGGGACAGGGGACACTGAAGCTTTCTTT CASSRGTGDTEAFF
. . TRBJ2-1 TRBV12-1 TGTGCCAGCAGCTTCGGGACTATACTGAGGATCGATTCCTACAATGAGCAGTTCTTC CASSFGTILRIDSYNEQFF
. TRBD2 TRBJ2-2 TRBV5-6 TGTGCCAGCAGCTGGGGGTTAGCGGGAATTAACGGGGAGCTGTTTTTT CASSWGLAGINGELFF
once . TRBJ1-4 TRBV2 TGTGCCAGCAGGGACAGAGCTAATGAAAAACTGTTTTTT CASRDRANEKLFF
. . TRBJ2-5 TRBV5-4 TGTGCCAGCAGCTTGTCAGGAGGGAGAGAGACCCAGTACTTC CASSLSGGRETQYF
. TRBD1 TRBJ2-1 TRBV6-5 TGTGCCAGCACCACAGGGGGGTCCTACAATGAGCAGTTCTTC CASTTGGSYNEQFF
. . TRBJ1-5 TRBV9 TGTGCCAGCAGCTTGGACGGCTATAGCAATCAGCCCCAGCATTTT CASSLDGYSNQPQHF
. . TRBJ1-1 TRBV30 TGTGCCTGGACCTGGACGGGGAACACTGAAGCTTTCTTT CAWTWTGNTEAFF
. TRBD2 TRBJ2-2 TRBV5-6 TGTGCCAGCAGCAAAAAGGGGGGACTAGCGGGCGGCACCGGGGAGCTGTTTTTT CASSKKGGLAGGTGELFF
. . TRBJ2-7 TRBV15 TGTGCCACCAGCAGAGGAGACACGTCCTACGAGCAGTACTTC CATSRGDTSYEQYF
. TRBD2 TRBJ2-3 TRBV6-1 TGTGCCAGCAGTGAAGGCCTACTAGCGGGGGGAAGCACAGATACGCAGTATTTT CASSEGLLAGGSTDTQYF
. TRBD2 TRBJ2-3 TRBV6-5 TGTGCCAGCAGTTACTCCTCTAGCGGGACCCCAGATACGCAGTATTTT CASSYSSSGTPDTQYF
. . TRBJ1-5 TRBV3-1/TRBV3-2 TGTGCCAGCAGCCCGGACCCAGGCCGGGATCAGCCCCAGCATTTT CASSPDPGRDQPQHF
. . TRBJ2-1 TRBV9 TGTGCCAGCAGCGTAGGCGGGAACGGGTACAATGAGCAGTTCTTC CASSVGGNGYNEQFF
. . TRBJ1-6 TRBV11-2 TGTGCCAGCAGCTATAGTGCAGGGGTTAATTCACCCCTCCACTTT CASSYSAGVNSPLHF
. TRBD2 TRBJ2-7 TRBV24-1 TGTGCCACCAGTGTAGCGGGTAAAGCCTACGAGCAGTACTTC CATSVAGKAYEQYF
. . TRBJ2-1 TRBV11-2 TGTGCCAGCAGCTTAGATCTCCGCCGGGGGCAGTTCTTC CASSLDLRRGQFF
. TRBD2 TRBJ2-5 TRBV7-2 TGTGCCAGCAGCTTAGCGAAGACTAGCTCTCAAGAGACCCAGTACTTC CASSLAKTSSQETQYF
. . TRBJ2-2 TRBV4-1 TGCGCCAGCAGCGTCACCAGGCAGGGTTCCGGGGAGCTGTTTTTT CASSVTRQGSGELFF
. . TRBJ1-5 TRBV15 TGTGCCACCAGCAGGGGGCATACGAGCAATCAGCCCCAGCATTTT CATSRGHTSNQPQHF
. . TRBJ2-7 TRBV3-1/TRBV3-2 TGTGCCAGCACCCCGAGGGCAGGCCTGGGGGAGCAGTACTTC CASTPRAGLGEQYF
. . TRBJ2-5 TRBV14 TGTGCCAGCAGCCAAAAGACAGACTATATCCAAGAGACCCAGTACTTC CASSQKTDYIQETQYF
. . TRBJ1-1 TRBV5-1 TGCGCCAGCAGCTTGGGGGCAACAGGGTGGGCTGAAGCTTTCTTT CASSLGATGWAEAFF
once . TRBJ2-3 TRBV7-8 TGTGCCAGCAGCTCGGCGGGGACAGATACGCAGTATTTT CASSSAGTDTQYF
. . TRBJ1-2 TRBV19 TGTGCCAGTAGTAGTTCGAGCGGTAGGAACTATGGCTACACCTTC CASSSSSGRNYGYTF
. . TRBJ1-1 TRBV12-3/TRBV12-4 TGTGCCAGCAGTTTCGACAGGAACACTGAAGCTTTCTTT CASSFDRNTEAFF
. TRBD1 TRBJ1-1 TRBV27 TGTGCCAGCAGTTTTTTTTGGGACAGGGGGCCGGGGACTGAAGCTTTCTTT CASSFFWDRGPGTEAFF
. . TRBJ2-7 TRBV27 TGTGGGGGTAGAGTCTACGAGCAGTACTTC CGGRVYEQYF
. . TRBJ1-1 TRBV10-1 TGCGCCAGCAAGGCGTCGAACACTGAAGCTTTCTTT CASKASNTEAFF
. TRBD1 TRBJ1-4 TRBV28 TGTGCCAGCAGAACCTCCGGGACAGGGGGTGAAAAACTGTTTTTT CASRTSGTGGEKLFF
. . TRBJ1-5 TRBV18 TGTGCCAGCTCGACCGGGGTGAATCAGCCCCAGCATTTT CASSTGVNQPQHF
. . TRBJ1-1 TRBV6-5 TGTGCCAGCAGTTCAGAGGAGAGGGCTTTCTTT CASSSEERAFF
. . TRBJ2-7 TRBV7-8 TGTGCCAGCAGTTCGACCTACGCCCCCTCCTACGAGCAGTACTTC CASSSTYAPSYEQYF
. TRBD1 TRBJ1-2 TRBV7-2 TGTGCCAGCACCTTTACGGCGGGGACAGGGGTTGGCTACACCTTC CASTFTAGTGVGYTF
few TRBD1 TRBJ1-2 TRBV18 TGTGCCAGCTCACTAACAGGACAGGGGAGCTATGGCTACACCTTC CASSLTGQGSYGYTF
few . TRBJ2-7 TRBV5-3 TGTGCCGGGACCTCCGCACCCTACGAGCAGTACTTC CAGTSAPYEQYF
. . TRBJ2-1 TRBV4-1 TGCGCCAGCAACCAGGGGGGACTGAGCTACAATGAGCAGTTCTTC CASNQGGLSYNEQFF
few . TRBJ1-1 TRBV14 TGTGCCAGCAGCCAAGATTTGGTCACTGAAGCTTTCTTT CASSQDLVTEAFF
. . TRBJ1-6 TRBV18 TGTGCCAGCTCCCCTACTAGGGGGAGCTCCTATAATTCACCCCTCCACTTT CASSPTRGSSYNSPLHF
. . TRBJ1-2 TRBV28 TGTGCCAGCAGTTTAAGGCAAATCTATGGCTACACCTTC CASSLRQIYGYTF
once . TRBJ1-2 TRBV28 TGTGCCAGCAGTTTACAGGGGACTAACTATGGCTACACCTTC CASSLQGTNYGYTF
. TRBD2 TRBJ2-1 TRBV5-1 TGCGCCAGCAGCTTGACGGGACTAGCGGGACAATACTCCTACAATGAGCAGTTCTTC CASSLTGLAGQYSYNEQFF
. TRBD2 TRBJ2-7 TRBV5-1 TGCGCCCGCAGCGGGGGGGCTAGCGGGAGGGCCTACGAGCAGTACTTC CARSGGASGRAYEQYF
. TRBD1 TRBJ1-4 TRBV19 TGTGCCAGAACAAGACAGGGTGGAGAAAAACTGTTTTTT CARTRQGGEKLFF